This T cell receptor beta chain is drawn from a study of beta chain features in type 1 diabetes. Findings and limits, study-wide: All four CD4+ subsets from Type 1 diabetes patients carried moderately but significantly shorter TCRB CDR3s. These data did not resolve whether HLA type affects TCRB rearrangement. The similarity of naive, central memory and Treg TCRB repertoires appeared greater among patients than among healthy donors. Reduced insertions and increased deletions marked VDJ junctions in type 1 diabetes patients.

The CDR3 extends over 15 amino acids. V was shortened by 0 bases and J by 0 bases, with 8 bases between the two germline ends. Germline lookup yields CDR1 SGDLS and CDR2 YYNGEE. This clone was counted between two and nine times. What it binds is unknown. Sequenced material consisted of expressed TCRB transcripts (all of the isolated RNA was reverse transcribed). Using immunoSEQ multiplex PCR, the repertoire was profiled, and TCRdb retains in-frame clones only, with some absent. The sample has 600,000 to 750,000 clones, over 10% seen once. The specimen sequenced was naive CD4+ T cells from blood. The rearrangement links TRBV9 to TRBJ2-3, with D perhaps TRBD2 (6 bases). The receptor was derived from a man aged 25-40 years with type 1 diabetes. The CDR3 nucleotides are TGTGCCAGCAGCGTAGAAGGGACTAGCACAGATACGCAGTATTTT. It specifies CASSVEGTSTDTQYF.